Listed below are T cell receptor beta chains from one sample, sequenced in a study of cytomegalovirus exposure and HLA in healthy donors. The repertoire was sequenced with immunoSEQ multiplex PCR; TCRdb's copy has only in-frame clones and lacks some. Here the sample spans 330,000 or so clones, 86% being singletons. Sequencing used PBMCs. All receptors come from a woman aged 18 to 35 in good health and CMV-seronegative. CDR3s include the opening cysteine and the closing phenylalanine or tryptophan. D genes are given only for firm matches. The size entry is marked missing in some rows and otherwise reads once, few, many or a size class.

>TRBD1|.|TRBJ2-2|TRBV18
TGTGCCAGCTCACCCCGAACCACCGGGACAGGGAACACCGGGGAGCTGTTTTTT
CASSPRTTGTGNTGELFF
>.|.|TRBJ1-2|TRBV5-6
TGTGCCAGCAGCTTGTGGCCGGAACAGGGCGAGTATGGCTACACCTTC
CASSLWPEQGEYGYTF
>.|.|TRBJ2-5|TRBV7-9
TGTGCCAGCAGTTACGAGACTGAGACCCAGTACTTC
CASSYETETQYF
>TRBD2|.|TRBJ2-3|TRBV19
TGTGCCAGTACCGTAGCGGGAGACAGGGATACGCAGTATTTT
CASTVAGDRDTQYF
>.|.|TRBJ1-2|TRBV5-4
TGTGCCAGCAGCTTGGACAGTGCTAACTATGGCTACACCTTC
CASSLDSANYGYTF
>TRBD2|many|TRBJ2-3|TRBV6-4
TGTGCCAGCAGTGAGGGACTAGCGGGAGATACGCAGTATTTT
CASSEGLAGDTQYF
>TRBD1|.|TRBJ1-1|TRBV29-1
TGCAGCGTTGCCGGGACAGGGGGCACTGAAGCTTTCTTT
CSVAGTGGTEAFF
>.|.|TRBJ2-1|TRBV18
TGTGCCAGCTCATTGGGAGACCCCTCCTACAATGAGCAGTTCTTC
CASSLGDPSYNEQFF
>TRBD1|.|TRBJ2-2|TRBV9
TGTGCCAGCGACTTGACAGGGGTCGGCACCGGGGAGCTGTTTTTT
CASDLTGVGTGELFF
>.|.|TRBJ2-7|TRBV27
TGTGCCAGCGGGATAGGGGGTTATGGCTCCTACGAGCAGTACTTC
CASGIGGYGSYEQYF
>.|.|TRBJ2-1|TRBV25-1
TGTGCCAGCAGTGATATGAGCCTCGAAAGCCGTGAGCAGTTCTTC
CASSDMSLESREQFF
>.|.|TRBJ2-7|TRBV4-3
TGCGCCAGCAGCCAAAGTCGGGGTACCTACGAGCAGTACTTC
CASSQSRGTYEQYF
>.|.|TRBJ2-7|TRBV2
TGTGCCAGCAGTGAAGGGGAGCAAATGCTCTACGAGCAGTACTTC
CASSEGEQMLYEQYF
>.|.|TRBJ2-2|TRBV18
TGTGCCAGCTCACCAAGCATCTCATTCGGGGAGCTGTTTTTT
CASSPSISFGELFF
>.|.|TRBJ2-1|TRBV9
TGTGCCAGCAGCCCCCGCGAGGGAGTTGTCTACAATGAGCAGTTCTTC
CASSPREGVVYNEQFF
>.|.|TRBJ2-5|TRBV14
TGTGCCAGCAGCCAAGCTAGGGTCAACAGGGAACAAGAGACCCAGTACTTC
CASSQARVNREQETQYF
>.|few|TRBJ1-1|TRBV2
TGTGCCAGCCCCGGGGGATCCATTTTGGACACTGAAGCTTTCTTT
CASPGGSILDTEAFF
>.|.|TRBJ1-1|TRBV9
TGTGCCAGCAGCGAAGGGGATTCGGGTGAAGCTTTCTTT
CASSEGDSGEAFF
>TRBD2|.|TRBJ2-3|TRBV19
TGTGCCAGTAGTATCCGACTAGCGGGAGAAGATACGCAGTATTTT
CASSIRLAGEDTQYF
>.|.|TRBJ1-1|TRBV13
TGTGCCAGCAGCACCAGGAGGCCTAACACTGAAGCTTTCTTT
CASSTRRPNTEAFF
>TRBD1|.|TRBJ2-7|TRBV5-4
TGTGCCAGCAGCTTGGACAGGGGCCCCTACGAGCAGTACTTC
CASSLDRGPYEQYF
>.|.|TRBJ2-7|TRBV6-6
TGTGCCAGCAGTTCCTCTCAGGGTTCCGAGCAGTACTTC
CASSSSQGSEQYF
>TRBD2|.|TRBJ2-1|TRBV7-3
TGTGCCAGCAGCTTAGTGCCTAGCGGGAGGGCCCAGGATGAGCAGTTCTTC
CASSLVPSGRAQDEQFF
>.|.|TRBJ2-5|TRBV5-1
TGCGCCAGCAGCTTGTACAGTCAAGACCCCCAGTACTTC
CASSLYSQDPQYF
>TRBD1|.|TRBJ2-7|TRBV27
TGTGCCAGCAGTTTATCAAGACAGGGCTTCGAGCAGTACTTC
CASSLSRQGFEQYF
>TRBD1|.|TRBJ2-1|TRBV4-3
TGCGCCAGCAGCCAAGATCGACAGGGCCCCTACAATGAGCAGTTCTTC
CASSQDRQGPYNEQFF
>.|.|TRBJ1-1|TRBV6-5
TGTGCCAGCACCCAGGGCCGGGTCGGGGAAGCTTTCTTT
CASTQGRVGEAFF
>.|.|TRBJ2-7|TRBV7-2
TGTGCCAGCAGCTTTAAATCGGGGCAGTACTTC
CASSFKSGQYF
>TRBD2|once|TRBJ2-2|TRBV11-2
TGTGCCAGCAGCTTAGTCCCGACTAGCGGGAACACCGGGGAGCTGTTTTTT
CASSLVPTSGNTGELFF
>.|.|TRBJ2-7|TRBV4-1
TGCGCCAGCAGCCAAGACGGATGGGCTAGCGACTCCTACGAGCAGTACTTC
CASSQDGWASDSYEQYF
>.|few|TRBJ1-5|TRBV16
TGTGCCAGCAGCCAAGGCCCCGATTCACAGCCCCAGCATTTT
CASSQGPDSQPQHF
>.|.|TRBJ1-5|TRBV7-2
TGTGCCAGCAGCCCTCCGGGGGTTCCTAGCAATCAGCCCCAGCATTTT
CASSPPGVPSNQPQHF
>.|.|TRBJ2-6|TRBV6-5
TGTGCCAGCAGGATACAGGGCGCTGGGGCCAACGTCCTGACTTTC
CASRIQGAGANVLTF
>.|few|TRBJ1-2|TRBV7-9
TGTGCCAGCAGCCCAGGACAGTTAACTAACTATGGCTACACCTTC
CASSPGQLTNYGYTF
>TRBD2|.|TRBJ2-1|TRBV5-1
TGCGCCAGCAGTCAACCGGGACTAGGATACAATGAGCAGTTCTTC
CASSQPGLGYNEQFF
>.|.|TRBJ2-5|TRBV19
TGTGCCAGTAGTATAAGCGGGCGGCTCCAAGAGACCCAGTACTTC
CASSISGRLQETQYF
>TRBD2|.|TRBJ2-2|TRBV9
TGTGCCAGCAGCGAACCAACGAGGTCGACTAGCGGGTTCTCCGGGGAGCTGTTTTTT
CASSEPTRSTSGFSGELFF
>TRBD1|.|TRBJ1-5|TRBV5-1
TGCGCCAGCATCATACCCGGGACAGGGTCTCGTAGCAATCAGCCCCAGCATTTT
CASIIPGTGSRSNQPQHF
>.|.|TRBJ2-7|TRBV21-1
TGTGCCAGCACCGGAGGACAGGGCTACGAGCAGTACTTC
CASTGGQGYEQYF
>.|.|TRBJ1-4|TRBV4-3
TGCGCCAGCAGCCACTTACGAGGGACTTCGGCTCCTAATGAAAAACTGTTTTTT
CASSHLRGTSAPNEKLFF
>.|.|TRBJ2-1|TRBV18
TGTGCCAGCTCACCACGGGTGGTAGCGGCGGACGATGAGCAGTTCTTC
CASSPRVVAADDEQFF
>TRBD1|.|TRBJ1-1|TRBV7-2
TGTGCCAGCAGCCCCGGGGGGACAGGGAGGGCTTTCTTT
CASSPGGTGRAFF
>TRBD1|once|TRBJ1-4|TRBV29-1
TGCAGCGTTGAATCGTCCGGGACAGGGGACGAAAAACTGTTTTTT
CSVESSGTGDEKLFF
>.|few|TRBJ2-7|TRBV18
TGTGCCAGCTCACCCCCGGGCTCCTACGAGCAGTACTTC
CASSPPGSYEQYF
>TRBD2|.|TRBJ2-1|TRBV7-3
TGTGCCAGCAGCTTTCCACTAGCGGGGGCGGATGAGCAGTTCTTC
CASSFPLAGADEQFF
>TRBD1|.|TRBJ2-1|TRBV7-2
TGTGCCAGCAGCTCGGACAGGGGCCACGTGATCTCATCCTACAATGAGCAGTTCTTC
CASSSDRGHVISSYNEQFF
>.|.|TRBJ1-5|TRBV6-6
TGTGCCAGCAGCCACGGACAGTCCGATCAGCCCCAGCATTTT
CASSHGQSDQPQHF